The next 2 T cell receptor beta chains were all read from a single sample in a study of blood T cell repertoires in COVID-19 (dated by TCRdb to between 2020 and 2021). Libraries were constructed by the immunoSEQ multiplex PCR assay. TCRdb's version of the immuneACCESS table is confined to in-frame rearrangements and falls short of the full clone set. An unresolved V gene accounts for under half of the shortfall where checked; the remainder is of unknown origin. The sample table lists 300,000 to 450,000 clones, about 85% of them with a count of one. Roughly 3.6% of the sample is held by the ten biggest clonotypes. Sequencing was carried out using peripheral blood. Every receptor here comes from a woman aged 18 to 35 with acute or convalescent COVID-19.

The chain links TRBV4-1 to TRBJ1-4; D possibly corresponds to TRBD1 (5 bases). CDR1 MGHRA and CDR2 YSYEKL come from the germline V gene. This CDR3 is built from 14 residues. Trimming shortened V by 5 bases and J by 7 bases, and 14 bases separated the two germline ends. In nucleotides, the CDR3 is TGCGCCAGCAGCTTTCCCGACAGAGTTGAAAAACTGTTTTTT. This codes for CASSFPDRVEKLFF.

This clone was seen once. The rearrangement uses TRBV12-3 or TRBV12-4 and TRBJ1-1; no definite D call. There are 12 residues in the CDR3. V was shortened by 6 bases and J by 1 base, with 6 bases between the two germline ends. In DNA form, the CDR3 reads TGTGCCAGCAGACGGGGGAACACTGAAGCTTTCTTT. Protein product: CASRRGNTEAFF.